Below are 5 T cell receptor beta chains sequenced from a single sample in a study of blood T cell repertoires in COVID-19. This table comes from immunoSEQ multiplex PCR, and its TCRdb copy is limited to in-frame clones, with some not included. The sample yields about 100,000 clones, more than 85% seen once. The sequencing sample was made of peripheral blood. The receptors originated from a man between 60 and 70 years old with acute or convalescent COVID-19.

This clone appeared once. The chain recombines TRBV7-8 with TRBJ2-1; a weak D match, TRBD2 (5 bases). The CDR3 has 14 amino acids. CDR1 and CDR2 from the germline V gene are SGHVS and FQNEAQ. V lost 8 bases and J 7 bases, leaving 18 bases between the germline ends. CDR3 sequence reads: CASAERRLSNEQFF. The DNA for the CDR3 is TGTGCCAGCGCAGAAAGGAGGTTGTCGAATGAGCAGTTCTTC.

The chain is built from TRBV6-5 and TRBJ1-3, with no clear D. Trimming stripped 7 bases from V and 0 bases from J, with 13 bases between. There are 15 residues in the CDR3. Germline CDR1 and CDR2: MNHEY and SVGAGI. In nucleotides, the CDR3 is TGTGCCAGCATGAGACTTTCGAGCTCTGGAAACACCATATATTTT. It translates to CASMRLSSSGNTIYF.

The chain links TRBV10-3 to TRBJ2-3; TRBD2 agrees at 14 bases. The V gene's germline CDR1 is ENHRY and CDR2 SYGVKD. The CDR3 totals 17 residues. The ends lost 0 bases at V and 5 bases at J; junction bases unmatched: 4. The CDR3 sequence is CAISESGLAGAIDTQYF. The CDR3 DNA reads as TGTGCCATCAGTGAGTCGGGACTAGCGGGAGCGATAGATACGCAGTATTTT.

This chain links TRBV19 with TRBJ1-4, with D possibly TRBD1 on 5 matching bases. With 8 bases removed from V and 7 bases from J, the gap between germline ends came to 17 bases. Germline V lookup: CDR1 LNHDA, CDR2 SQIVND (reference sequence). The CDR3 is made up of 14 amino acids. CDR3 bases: TGTGCCAGTCAGATGCGGGGGAGTGGTGAAAAACTGTTTTTT. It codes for CASQMRGSGEKLFF.

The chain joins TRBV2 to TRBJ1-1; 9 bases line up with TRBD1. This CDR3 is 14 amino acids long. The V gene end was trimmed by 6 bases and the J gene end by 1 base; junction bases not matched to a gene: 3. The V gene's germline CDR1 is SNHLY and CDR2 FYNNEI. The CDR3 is CASRGQGGNTEAFF. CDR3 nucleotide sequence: TGTGCCAGCAGGGGACAGGGTGGGAACACTGAAGCTTTCTTT.